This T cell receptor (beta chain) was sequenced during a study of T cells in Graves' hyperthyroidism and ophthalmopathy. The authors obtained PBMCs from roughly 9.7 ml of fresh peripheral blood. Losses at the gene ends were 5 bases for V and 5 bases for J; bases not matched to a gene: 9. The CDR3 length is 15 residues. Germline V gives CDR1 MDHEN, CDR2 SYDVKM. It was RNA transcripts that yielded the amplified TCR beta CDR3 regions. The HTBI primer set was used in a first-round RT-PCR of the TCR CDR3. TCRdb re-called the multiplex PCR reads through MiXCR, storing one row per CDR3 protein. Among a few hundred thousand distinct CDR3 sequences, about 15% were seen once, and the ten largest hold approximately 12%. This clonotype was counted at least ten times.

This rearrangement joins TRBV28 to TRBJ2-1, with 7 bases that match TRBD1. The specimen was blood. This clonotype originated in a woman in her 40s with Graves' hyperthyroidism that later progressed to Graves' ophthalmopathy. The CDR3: CASSPRTGANNEQFF. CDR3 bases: TGTGCCAGCAGTCCTAGGACAGGAGCGAACAATGAGCAGTTCTTC.